This note documents a single T cell receptor (beta chain) sequence. Only in-frame clones appear in the TCRdb table, and some are missing; sequencing was by immunoSEQ multiplex PCR. The data contain under 300,000 clones, 88% of them singletons. The data were taken from a study of blood T cell repertoires in COVID-19. Study overall: The analysed material was cDNA or gDNA that came from T cells, B-cell-depleted T cells, or PBMCs.

The germline V gene encodes CDR1 MNHEY and CDR2 SVGAGI. V was trimmed by 6 bases and J by 0 bases, leaving 9 bases between them. The length of the CDR3 is 14 residues. The chain uses TRBV6-5 and TRBJ1-3, with D maybe TRBD1 (5 bases). The TCR was taken from a woman in her thirties or forties who had recovered from COVID-19. The source material was peripheral blood. DNA for the CDR3: TGTGCCAGCAGGGGGGGGAACTCTGGAAACACCATATATTTT. Protein sequence: CASRGGNSGNTIYF.